Shown below are 32 T cell receptor beta chains from a single sample sequenced in a study of tumor-infiltrating lymphocytes in primary liver carcinoma. Without any cell sorting, roughly 20-33 mg of bulk tissue yielded co-extracted RNA and DNA. Synthesis of TCR beta cDNA was carried out from 500 ng total RNA with a constant-region primer. ARM-PCR was slightly modified, and three nested multiplex PCR rounds with it gave rise to the TCR beta libraries. The opening two PCR rounds, about 11 cycles each, paired TRBV1-TRBV30 forward primers with a C-beta reverse primer. TCRdb reanalysed the multiplex PCR reads using MiXCR and keeps one entry per CDR3 protein. The sample records roughly 120,000 distinct CDR3 sequences, around two thirds being singletons. Sequenced material: tumor-adjacent normal liver tissue. These TCRs come from a woman aged 60-75 years with primary liver carcinoma and hepatitis B virus infection.

This clonotype was recorded only once. V gene TRBV5-4 combines with J gene TRBJ2-1; TRBD1 agrees at 7 bases. Trimming took 0 bases from V and 10 from J; bases not matched to a gene: 10. CDR3 length: 15 amino acids. CDR1 is SGHNT, CDR2 YYREEE, per germline (reference sequence). CDR3 sequence (DNA): TGTGCCAGCAGCTTGGAGGGGGCTGAGTGGAAAGAGCAGTTCTTC. Its protein product is CASSLEGAEWKEQFF.

In its sample, this clonotype was seen many times. This chain joins TRBV5-4 and TRBJ2-7, with D unclear. Germline CDR1 reads SGHNT; CDR2 reads YYREEE (reference sequence). The CDR3 totals 14 residues. V was trimmed by 2 bases and J by 3 bases, leaving 12 bases between them. CDR3 bases: TGTGCCAGCAGCTTTTGGCCCACTTTCTACGAGCAGTACTTC. Residues: CASSFWPTFYEQYF.

This clonotype occurred a few times. Without the conserved terminal phenylalanine or tryptophan, this CDR3 likely stems from a read error. The limits of the CDR3 on the DNA are not certain, so only TCRdb's listed CDR3 is given. The chain links TRBV11-2 to TRBJ2-7; the table's D call, TRBD2, has no DNA check behind it. The CDR3 spans 11 residues, counting both ends. Germline V gives CDR1 SGHAT, CDR2 FQNNGV. CDR3 amino acids: CASSSDSSQEY.

The CDR3 protein is CASSPRLAGATYEQYF. As DNA, the CDR3 is TGTGCCAGCAGCCCTCGTCTAGCGGGCGCTACCTACGAGCAGTACTTC. The chain couples TRBV27 to TRBJ2-7; 8 bases align to TRBD2. J was trimmed by 2 bases and V by 6 bases; bases with no gene match: 12. Germline CDR1 and CDR2: MNHEY and SMNVEV (reference sequence). This CDR3 spans 16 amino acids.

Details on this clonotype: The germline gene is not matched at one end of the junction; a read error may be the cause. The gene calls are TRBV11-2 and TRBJ2-2, with D perhaps TRBD1 or TRBD2 (6 bases each). CDR1 is SGHAT, CDR2 FQNNGV, per germline. This CDR3 comprises 15 residues. This chain's CDR3 is CASCLGGTHAVELFF. As DNA, the CDR3 is TGTGCCAGCTGCTTAGGAGGGACACACGCCGTGGAGCTGTTTTTT.

This clonotype was seen a handful of times. A much larger clone sits a single nucleotide away, making a read error possible. This chain links TRBV5-1 with TRBJ2-1; D tentatively reads TRBD1 or TRBD2 (5 bases each). Trimming cost V 3 bases and J 3 bases, with 16 bases left between them. CDR3 length equals 16 residues. Germline V gene data show CDR1 as SGHRS and CDR2 as YFSETQ. CDR3 bases: TGCGCCAGCAGCTGGATAGGGGACCTATACTACAATGAGCAGTTCTTC. Its protein product is CASSWIGDLYYNEQFF.

Concerning this clonotype: The junction differs from germline at one of its ends, possibly a read error. The chain couples TRBV6-1 to TRBJ2-5; maybe TRBD2 (6 bases). This CDR3 region has 12 residues. Germline CDR1 and CDR2: MNHNS and SASEGT. The CDR3 DNA reads as TGTGCCAGCATTCAGGGTCGGGAGACACAGTACTTC. This codes for CASIQGRETQYF.

Note on this clonotype: The junction departs from germline at one end; a sequencing error may be responsible. The chain couples TRBV4-2 to TRBJ2-3; D call uncertain. Germline V gene data show CDR1 as LGHNA and CDR2 as YNFKEQ. This CDR3 contains 17 residues. The CDR3 region is CASSQVREVGSTDMQYF. The CDR3 nucleotides are TGTGCCAGCAGCCAAGTAAGAGAAGTGGGAAGCACAGATATGCAGTATTTT.

Of note for this clonotype: The CDR3 ends on some other residue instead of the conserved phenylalanine or tryptophan, so this is likely a read error. The DNA is omitted, as the CDR3 cannot be located on it reliably, and the CDR3 follows TCRdb's listing. CDR3 amino acids: CAWSDSAGVGTGELSS. The J gene is TRBJ2-2, the V gene TRBV30; the table assigns TRBD2, which was not confirmed against the DNA. The length of the CDR3 is 16 amino acids, counting both ends. Germline V gene sequence: CDR1 GTSNPN, CDR2 SVGIG (reference sequence).

The chain couples TRBV5-4 to TRBJ2-3; 7 nucleotides align to TRBD2. J was trimmed by 14 bases and V by 4 bases; bases with no gene match: 16. Germline CDR1 and CDR2: SGHNT and YYREEE (reference sequence). This CDR3 is built from 14 residues. Here the CDR3 reads CASSTTSSTDMRYF. As DNA, the CDR3 is TGTGCCAGCAGCACGACTAGCAGCACAGATATGCGGTATTTT.

As regards this clonotype: This may arise from a read error, as a much more abundant clone is one base away. The chain uses TRBV28 and TRBJ2-7; a weak D match, TRBD1 (5 bases). The germline V gene has CDR1 MDHEN and CDR2 SYDVKM. This CDR3 region has 15 residues. The CDR3 reads CARSLAGSSSYEQYF. CDR3 coding DNA: TGTGCCAGGAGTTTGGCAGGGTCGAGCTCCTACGAGCAGTACTTC.

Comment on this clonotype: A read error may be the cause here, since a much bigger clone is one base away. This chain links TRBV28 with TRBJ1-5; a weak D match, TRBD1 (5 bases). Germline-derived CDR1 and CDR2 are MDHEN and SYDVKM. This CDR3 comprises 14 residues. CDR3 in DNA: TGTGTCAGCAGCCACAGGTCGGCGGTGAAGCCCCAGCATTTT. This sequence encodes CVSSHRSAVKPQHF.

On this clonotype itself: Just one base apart from a much larger clone, this may be a read error. The chain joins TRBV11-2 to TRBJ1-1; D gene unclear. The CDR3 runs 13 residues. Germline V lookup: CDR1 SGHAT, CDR2 FQNNGV. The CDR3 sequence is CAGSLHGGTEAFF. CDR3 coding DNA: TGTGCCGGCAGCCTTCACGGTGGGACTGAAGCTTTCTTT.

Comments on this clonotype: One junction end disagrees with the germline gene, perhaps due to a read error. V is TRBV11-3 and J is TRBJ2-3, with a weak D call TRBD1 (6 bases). In germline, CDR1 is SGHNT, CDR2 YENEEA. The CDR3 contains 17 residues. CDR3 loop: CASSLSFRQLRTDTQYF. In DNA form, the CDR3 reads TGTGCCAGCAGCTTGTCGTTTCGGCAGCTACGGACAGATACGCAGTACTTT.

For this clonotype: A junction boundary mismatches the germline segment, possibly from a read error. The chain employs TRBV29-1 and TRBJ2-1; D is unresolved. In germline, CDR1 is SQVTM, CDR2 ANQGSEA. The CDR3 contains 12 residues. As DNA, the CDR3 is TGCAGCATTGAAGGGTTGTGGAATGAGCACTTCTTC. It is translated as CSIEGLWNEHFF.

This clonotype was recorded a few times. This may come from a read error, since a much larger clone is one base off. This chain connects TRBV5-6 to TRBJ2-3, with D perhaps TRBD1 (6 bases). Germline CDR1 SGHDT, CDR2 YYEEEE. V was clipped by 6 bases and J by 6 bases, with 14 bases between them. The CDR3 runs 13 residues. The CDR3 loop reads CASNFAGVDTQYF. CDR3 nucleotides: TGTGCCAGCAACTTTGCAGGGGTCGATACGCAGTATTTT.

This chain joins TRBV5-1 and TRBJ2-1, with a tentative D call TRBD2 (5 bases). This CDR3 comprises 13 residues. The germline gives CDR1 SGHRS, CDR2 YFSETQ. The germline V and J ends were trimmed by 9 bases and 4 bases, with 14 bases remaining between them. The CDR3 DNA reads as TGCGCCAACACCCTAGAGGGTTACAATGAGCAGTTCTTC. It codes for CANTLEGYNEQFF. The full variable domain, its missing parts supplied by reference TRBV5-1 and TRBJ2-1, is KAGVTQTPRYLIKTRGQQVTLSCSPISGHRSVSWYQQTPGQGLQFLFEYFSETQRNKGNFPGRFSGRQFSNSRSEMNVSTLELGDSALYLCANTLEGYNEQFFGPGTRLTVL.

The CDR3 spells CASSHPGATNEKLFF. The CDR3 coding sequence is TGTGCCAGCAGCCATCCAGGTGCAACTAATGAAAAACTGTTTTTT. This rearrangement joins TRBV3-1 to TRBJ1-4; D is uncertain. V shed 3 bases and J shed 0 bases, with 8 bases lying between them. Germline V lookup: CDR1 LGHDT, CDR2 YNNKEL (reference sequence). This CDR3 has 15 amino acids.

This clonotype was seen at least ten times. The chain links TRBV28 to TRBJ2-1, with unresolved D. Germline lookup yields CDR1 MDHEN and CDR2 SYDVKM. Trimming took 3 bases from V and 7 from J, leaving 7 bases between them. CDR3 length: 12 residues. The CDR3 DNA sequence: TGTGCCAGCAGTTTGATGGTAAATGAGCAGTTCTTC. Translation: CASSLMVNEQFF.

To note about this clonotype: One end of the junction is discordant with germline, which a read error may explain. V usage is TRBV5-1 and J usage is TRBJ1-6, with 7 bases fitting TRBD1. Per germline, CDR1 SGHRS and CDR2 YFSETQ. The CDR3 runs to 15 residues. CDR3 region: CASSLSKGGTSPFHF. In DNA, the CDR3 is TGCGCCAGCAGCTTGTCGAAAGGGGGCACTTCACCCTTCCACTTT.

Points on this clonotype: No conserved phenylalanine or tryptophan is present at the end of the CDR3, so a read error is the likely explanation. The chain links TRBV11-2 to TRBJ2-7, with 12 positions matching TRBD1. Per germline, CDR1 SGHAT and CDR2 FQNNGV. CDR3 length equals 17 residues. CDR3 protein: CASSFQPGQGARYEQYS. In DNA form, the CDR3 reads TGTGCCAGCAGTTTCCAACCGGGACAGGGGGCGCGATACGAACAGTACTCC.

The rearrangement joins TRBV12-3 or TRBV12-4 to TRBJ1-1; D is possibly TRBD1 (6 bases). The length of the CDR3 is 15 residues. Trimming cost V 8 bases and J 2 bases, with 18 bases left between them. CDR3 loop: CASCPPCRGNTEAFF. For the CDR3, the DNA is TGTGCCAGCTGTCCCCCGTGCAGGGGTAACACTGAAGCTTTCTTT.

The chain couples TRBV11-2 to TRBJ1-1, with no clear D. CDR3 length: 14 amino acids. V was pared by 3 bases and J by 5 bases, with 13 bases between. The germline V gene encodes CDR1 SGHAT and CDR2 FQNNGV. The CDR3 nucleotides read TGTGCCAGCAGCTTGAGCATGAGGGATACTGAAGCTTTCTTT. Translating it yields CASSLSMRDTEAFF. Based on the CDR3 plus reference TRBV11-2 and TRBJ1-1, the full variable domain is EAGVAQSPRYKIIEKRQSVAFWCNPISGHATLYWYQQILGQGPKLLIQFQNNGVVDDSQLPKDRFSAERLKGVDSTLKIQPAKLEDSAVYLCASSLSMRDTEAFFGQGTRLTVV.

This clonotype was seen many times. The rearrangement joins TRBV28 to TRBJ1-5, with TRBD1 matching over 7 bases. This CDR3 is 14 amino acids long. V lost 8 bases and J lost 2; bases outside the gene matches: 6. CDR1 and CDR2 (germline): MDHEN, SYDVKM. CDR3 loop: CASQKGGGNQPQHF. CDR3 sequence (DNA): TGTGCCAGCCAAAAAGGGGGCGGCAATCAGCCCCAGCATTTT.

Comment on this clonotype: Mismatch with germline at one junction end may stem from a read error. The V gene is TRBV6-1, the J gene TRBJ2-1; 7 nucleotides align to TRBD2. Germline CDR1 and CDR2: MNHNS and SASEGT. The CDR3 has 14 amino acids. CDR3 sequence reads: CVSSASGRDGEQFF. CDR3 sequence (DNA): TGTGTCAGCAGTGCCAGTGGGAGGGACGGTGAGCAGTTCTTC.

This clonotype was counted ten times or more. The chain links TRBV7-9 to TRBJ2-1; 7 bases fit TRBD2. The CDR3 sequence is 15 residues long. V gave up 3 bases and J gave up 8 bases; unmatched junction bases: 10. The germline V gene has CDR1 SEHNR and CDR2 FQNEAQ (reference sequence). CDR3 residues: CASSFLGGVRDEQFF. CDR3 nucleotides: TGTGCCAGCAGCTTTTTGGGAGGGGTTAGGGATGAGCAGTTCTTC.

V and J are TRBV7-9 and TRBJ1-4; no firm D call. The CDR3 is 17 residues long. V lost 3 bases, J lost 6 bases, and 20 bases lay in between. The germline V gene has CDR1 SEHNR and CDR2 FQNEAQ (reference sequence). The CDR3 sequence is CASSFLRFKRIDEKLFF. The CDR3 DNA reads TGTGCCAGCAGCTTTTTGAGATTTAAGCGAATTGATGAAAAACTGTTTTTT.

This clonotype was recorded many times. The genes are TRBV5-1 and TRBJ2-6; D ambiguous. Per germline, CDR1 SGHRS and CDR2 YFSETQ. CDR3 size: 19 residues. Trimming shortened V by 3 bases and J by 0 bases, and 19 bases separated the two germline ends. The CDR3 loop reads CASSSRTEIMSSGANVLTF. The CDR3 DNA reads TGCGCCAGCAGCTCTAGGACGGAAATTATGAGCTCTGGGGCCAACGTCCTGACTTTC.

This clonotype was seen many times. This chain uses TRBV4-1 with TRBJ2-3; unclear D gene. The V and J ends lost 0 bases and 4 bases respectively, with 5 bases between them. Germline V gives CDR1 MGHRA, CDR2 YSYEKL. There are 13 residues in the CDR3. The CDR3: CASSQELPDTQYF. The CDR3 nucleotides read TGCGCCAGCAGCCAAGAGCTTCCAGATACGCAGTATTTT.

Worth noting for this clonotype: The conserved phenylalanine or tryptophan is not found at the CDR3 terminus, so this likely reflects a read error. The genes are TRBV2 and TRBJ2-7, with TRBD1 matching 8 bases. Trimming at V came to 8 bases and at J to 2 bases, leaving 5 bases not matched to a gene. Germline V lookup: CDR1 SNHLY, CDR2 FYNNEI. The CDR3 runs to 13 residues. CDR3 in amino acids: CASGGQGPYEQYI. The CDR3 coding sequence is TGTGCCAGCGGAGGACAGGGTCCCTACGAGCAGTACATC.

This clonotype was detected ten times or more. The chain links TRBV6-1 to TRBJ2-7; no reliable D call. V dropped 8 bases and J dropped 9 bases, with 17 bases sitting between them. The CDR3 totals 12 residues. CDR1 is MNHNS and CDR2 is SASEGT in the germline V gene. For the CDR3, the DNA is TGTGCCAGCGACGACGGATTATTATGGCAGTACTTC. Its protein product is CASDDGLLWQYF.

A word on this clonotype: This may be a read error, as it is one base from a much larger clone. This CDR3 is missing its conserved last phenylalanine or tryptophan, likely due to a read error. The chain links TRBV30 to TRBJ2-2; 12 bases are shared with TRBD2. The germline gives CDR1 GTSNPN, CDR2 SVGIG (reference sequence). The CDR3 has 18 amino acids. The trim removed 1 base at V and 1 base at J, leaving 7 bases unmatched. Here the CDR3 reads CAWSARTSGTLNTGELFL. CDR3 bases: TGTGCCTGGAGTGCACGGACTAGCGGGACTCTGAACACCGGGGAGCTGTTTCTT.